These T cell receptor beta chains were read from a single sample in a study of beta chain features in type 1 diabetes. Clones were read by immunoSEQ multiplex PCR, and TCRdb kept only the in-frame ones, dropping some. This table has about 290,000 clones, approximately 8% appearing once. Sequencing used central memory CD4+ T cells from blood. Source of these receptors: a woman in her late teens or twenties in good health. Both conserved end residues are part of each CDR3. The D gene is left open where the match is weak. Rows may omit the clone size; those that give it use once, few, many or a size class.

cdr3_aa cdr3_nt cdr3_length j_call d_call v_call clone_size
CASSSTSGTYNEQFF TGTGCCAGCAGCTCGACTAGCGGAACTTACAATGAGCAGTTCTTC 15 TRBJ2-1 TRBD2 TRBV7-9 .
CASSSQREARYEQYF TGTGCCAGCAGCTCCCAGCGGGAAGCCCGATACGAGCAGTACTTC 15 TRBJ2-7 TRBD2 TRBV13 .
CAWSERGRGNQPQHF TGTGCCTGGAGCGAGAGGGGACGGGGAAATCAGCCCCAGCATTTT 15 TRBJ1-5 . TRBV30 .
CASSEYGGMETNEKLFF TGTGCCAGCAGTGAATACGGAGGGATGGAGACTAATGAAAAACTGTTTTTT 17 TRBJ1-4 . TRBV25-1 few
CASSLRQGAPHTQYF TGTGCCAGCAGCTTGAGACAGGGGGCGCCTCATACGCAGTATTTT 15 TRBJ2-3 TRBD1 TRBV13 few
CASRKQGQLAKNIQYF TGTGCCAGCAGGAAACAGGGACAGCTAGCCAAAAACATTCAGTACTTC 16 TRBJ2-4 . TRBV21-1 many
CASSIGSQETQYF TGTGCCAGTAGTATCGGCAGTCAAGAGACCCAGTACTTC 13 TRBJ2-5 . TRBV19 many
CASSLNPDRPSNYEQYF TGTGCCAGCAGCTTAAATCCGGACAGACCATCTAACTACGAGCAGTACTTC 17 TRBJ2-7 . TRBV7-3 many
CASTVSGVGQPQHF TGTGCCAGCACTGTATCAGGGGTTGGGCAGCCCCAGCATTTT 14 TRBJ1-5 . TRBV2 few
CASSQDLGGWTYNSPLHF TGCGCCAGCAGCCAAGATCTTGGAGGGTGGACCTATAATTCACCCCTCCACTTT 18 TRBJ1-6 . TRBV4-3 few
CASSPSSTLQPQHF TGTGCCAGCAGTCCAAGTAGTACCCTTCAGCCCCAGCATTTT 14 TRBJ1-5 . TRBV6-5 .
CSATHTDTQYF TGCAGTGCCACTCACACAGATACGCAGTATTTT 11 TRBJ2-3 . TRBV20-1 many
CASSLPGQEYGYTF TGTGCCAGCAGCTTACCGGGACAGGAGTATGGCTACACCTTC 14 TRBJ1-2 TRBD1 TRBV5-6 .
CASSFTGDTGELFF TGTGCCAGCAGCTTTACAGGGGACACCGGGGAGCTGTTTTTT 14 TRBJ2-2 TRBD1 TRBV7-2 few
CASSASAFF TGTGCCAGCAGTGCGTCAGCTTTCTTT 9 TRBJ1-1 . TRBV2 few
CASSPIQGSGNNEQFF TGTGCCAGCTCACCCATACAAGGTTCGGGGAACAATGAGCAGTTCTTC 16 TRBJ2-1 . TRBV18 few
CASSQGQGRIDEQFF TGTGCCAGCTCGCAGGGACAGGGCCGTATCGATGAGCAGTTCTTC 15 TRBJ2-1 TRBD1 TRBV18 .
CAGGTGGTGELFF TGTGCCGGCGGGACAGGGGGCACCGGGGAGCTGTTTTTT 13 TRBJ2-2 TRBD1 TRBV28 many
CASTPGESQPQHF TGTGCCAGCACCCCTGGGGAATCTCAGCCCCAGCATTTT 13 TRBJ1-5 . TRBV7-2 .
CASSPTGDYGYTF TGTGCCAGCAGTCCAACAGGTGACTATGGCTACACCTTC 13 TRBJ1-2 . TRBV6-6 .
CASSEALRGYGYTF TGTGCCAGCAGTGAAGCCCTCCGTGGCTATGGCTACACCTTC 14 TRBJ1-2 . TRBV6-1 few
CASSLGASGSTDTQYF TGTGCCAGCAGCTTAGGGGCTAGCGGGAGCACAGATACGCAGTATTTT 16 TRBJ2-3 TRBD2 TRBV7-8 few
CASSHGAQAGTDTQYF TGTGCCAGCAGCCACGGTGCACAGGCTGGCACAGATACGCAGTATTTT 16 TRBJ2-3 . TRBV7-9 few
CASSQALSTDTQYF TGTGCCAGCAGCCAGGCCCTTAGCACAGATACGCAGTATTTT 14 TRBJ2-3 . TRBV5-4 few
CATSRDGTETSGRAVLYTDTQYF TGTGCCACCAGCAGAGATGGAACCGAGACTAGCGGGAGGGCCGTACTATACACAGATACGCAGTATTTT 23 TRBJ2-3 TRBD2 TRBV15 few
CASEGRSPYEQYF TGTGCTAGTGAGGGCCGCTCACCCTACGAGCAGTACTTC 13 TRBJ2-7 . TRBV12-5 many
CASSYSRGPVESPLHF TGTGCCAGCAGTTACTCGAGGGGGCCGGTAGAATCACCCCTCCACTTT 16 TRBJ1-6 TRBD1 TRBV6-6 .
CASSLESAQYF TGCGCCAGCAGCCTGGAGTCGGCCCAGTACTTC 11 TRBJ2-5 . TRBV5-1 few
CASSPRDFPPTTTQYF TGTGCCAGCTCACCTAGGGACTTTCCACCCACCACTACGCAGTATTTT 16 TRBJ2-3 . TRBV18 .
CASSRSKGGQGSHEQYF TGCGCCAGCAGTCGCAGTAAGGGGGGACAGGGTTCCCACGAGCAGTACTTC 17 TRBJ2-7 TRBD1 TRBV23-1 many